The next 13 T cell receptor beta chains were all read from a single sample in a study of beta chain features in type 1 diabetes. Reverse transcription of all isolated RNA meant that expressed TCRB transcripts were sequenced. Repertoires were generated with immunoSEQ multiplex PCR, while TCRdb's copy carries only in-frame clones and drops some. The sample lists approximately 120,000 clones, 15% to 20% occurring once. Study-wide findings and caveats: All four CD4+ subsets from Type 1 diabetes patients carried moderately but significantly shorter TCRB CDR3s.

Their cognate antigens are unknown. What was sequenced was central memory CD4+ T cells from blood. The receptor set was obtained from a man younger than 35 with type 1 diabetes.

This clone has a count of ten or more. A read error may account for a junction end that differs from germline. The V and J genes are TRBV15 and TRBJ2-5; TRBD2 agrees at 8 bases. The CDR3 loop spans 14 amino acids. Germline CDR1 is LNHNV and CDR2 is YYDKDF (reference sequence). This chain's CDR3 is CATSRDPAGEAQYF. CDR3 nucleotide sequence: TGTGCCACCAGCAGAGATCCAGCGGGAGAGGCCCAGTACTTC.

The rearrangement links TRBV6-1 to TRBJ1-5; D unclear. V lost 8 bases and J lost 3, with 11 bases in between. CDR3 size: 13 residues. CDR1 is MNHNS and CDR2 is SASEGT in the germline V gene. CDR3 sequence reads: CASCTGYNQPQHF. The CDR3 coding sequence is TGTGCCAGCTGTACCGGATACAATCAGCCCCAGCATTTT.

V usage is TRBV6-6 and J usage is TRBJ2-5; TRBD1 matches at 7 bases. Germline trimming cut 5 bases from V and 4 bases from J; bases unmatched to any gene: 4. Germline V gene sequence: CDR1 MNHNY, CDR2 SVGAGI (reference sequence). The CDR3 loop spans 13 amino acids. The CDR3, as DNA: TGTGCCAGCAGTAACAGGGGTGGAGAGACCCAGTACTTC. Its protein product is CASSNRGGETQYF.

This clone was seen a handful of times. The chain carries TRBV25-1 and TRBJ1-1; 9 bases are shared with TRBD1. The CDR3 has 14 amino acids. Per the germline V gene, CDR1 is MGHDK and CDR2 is SYGVNS. V shed 5 bases, J shed 3 bases, and the junction held 4 bases outside the gene matches. CDR3 in DNA: TGTGCCAGCAGTTCAGACAGGGGGGACACTGAAGCTTTCTTT. Translation: CASSSDRGDTEAFF.

The J gene is TRBJ2-3, the V gene TRBV11-2, with D maybe TRBD1 (6 bases). Germline V gives CDR1 SGHAT, CDR2 FQNNGV. This CDR3 has 16 amino acids. V lost 5 bases to trimming and J lost 3 bases, with 18 bases between them. The CDR3 sequence is CASSKLGGQYTDTQYF. The CDR3 nucleotides read TGTGCCAGCAGCAAGCTTGGCGGACAGTATACAGATACGCAGTATTTT.

This chain uses TRBV4-2 with TRBJ1-4; TRBD1 might be the D (5 bases). Germline CDR1 LGHNA, CDR2 YNFKEQ. Between the trimmed V and J ends, which lost 4 bases and 4 bases, there was a span of 13 bases. The CDR3 loop spans 15 amino acids. DNA for the CDR3: TGTGCCAGCAGCCCCCCGGGACGGTATAATGAAAAACTGTTTTTT. Amino acids: CASSPPGRYNEKLFF.

This clone was counted between two and nine times. This rearrangement joins TRBV4-2 to TRBJ2-4, with D possibly being TRBD2 (6 bases). The V gene lost 4 bases and the J gene lost 0 bases, with 10 bases spanning the gap. Germline-derived CDR1 and CDR2 are LGHNA and YNFKEQ. This CDR3 is 15 amino acids long. The CDR3 coding sequence is TGTGCCAGCAGCCTCGGGAGCTTAGCCAAAAACATTCAGTACTTC. Translation: CASSLGSLAKNIQYF.

The CDR3 sequence: CASSTPGRDRGIGYTF. The CDR3 region has the DNA TGTGCCAGTAGTACCCCCGGCCGGGACAGGGGGATTGGCTACACCTTC. V usage is TRBV19 and J usage is TRBJ1-2; 11 positions match TRBD1. The CDR3 runs to 16 residues. The germline CDR1 and CDR2 sequences are LNHDA and SQIVND (reference sequence). With V trimmed by 4 bases and J by 7 bases, 11 bases remained unmatched. Full variable domain (outside the CDR3, taken from reference TRBV19 and TRBJ1-2): DGGITQSPKYLFRKEGQNVTLSCEQNLNHDAMYWYRQDPGQGLRLIYYSQIVNDFQKGDIAEGYSVSREKKESFPLTVTSAQKNPTAFYLCASSTPGRDRGIGYTFGSGTRLTVV.

J is TRBJ2-5 and V is TRBV7-9; D ambiguous. The CDR3 totals 16 residues. CDR1 and CDR2 (germline): SEHNR, FQNEAQ (reference sequence). V lost 3 bases, J lost 0 bases, and 14 bases lay in between. CDR3 nucleotide sequence: TGTGCCAGCAGCTTGCGCACAGATTGGTACCAAGAGACCCAGTACTTC. Protein: CASSLRTDWYQETQYF.

This clone was observed a handful of times. The J gene is TRBJ1-2, the V gene TRBV2; 8 nucleotides align to TRBD1. The CDR3 runs to 14 residues. Germline assignment: CDR1 SNHLY and CDR2 FYNNEI. After removal of 6 bases from V and 2 bases from J, the junction contained 5 bases not matched to a gene. The CDR3 sequence is CASRGQGLNYGYTF. CDR3 DNA sequence: TGTGCCAGCAGAGGACAGGGTCTGAACTATGGCTACACCTTC.

Only a few counts were recorded for this clone. This chain links TRBV9 with TRBJ2-7, with D uncertain. Germline assignment: CDR1 SGDLS and CDR2 YYNGEE. Trimming cost V 0 bases and J 0 bases, with 10 bases left between them. The CDR3 sequence is 15 residues long. The CDR3 is CASSVESTYSYEQYF. The CDR3 nucleotides read TGTGCCAGCAGCGTAGAGTCCACATACTCCTACGAGCAGTACTTC.

This clone was seen only a few times. V gene TRBV9 combines with J gene TRBJ1-6, with a tentative D call TRBD1 (5 bases). The V end was cut by 4 bases, the J end by 6 bases, with 8 bases between. Germline-derived CDR1 and CDR2 are SGDLS and YYNGEE. The length of the CDR3 is 13 residues. CDR3 sequence: CASSTQGNSPLHF. The CDR3 DNA follows: TGTGCCAGCAGCACGCAGGGTAATTCACCCCTCCACTTT.

This clone appeared a few times. V is TRBV30 and J is TRBJ1-1; 7 bases line up with TRBD1. The CDR3 runs to 14 residues. J gave up 4 bases and V 1 base, and 6 bases lay outside the gene matches. Germline lookup yields CDR1 GTSNPN and CDR2 SVGIG (reference sequence). The CDR3 nucleotides are TGTGCCTGGAGTGCACTTGACAGGGCCACTGAAGCTTTCTTT. This sequence encodes CAWSALDRATEAFF.